At least ten counts were recorded for the clone carrying this T cell receptor beta chain. Its target is unknown. The data stem from a study of Ad26.COV2.S vaccination and SARS-CoV-2 variants. Across the study: COV1001, an Ad26.COV2.S trial, supplied this vaccine-arm donor.

The CDR3 is 16 amino acids. Germline loops: CDR1 LNHNV, CDR2 YYDKDF (reference sequence). V trimming: 0 bases; J trimming: 4 bases; junction bases outside the gene matches: 4. The assay was immunoSEQ multiplex PCR, and TCRdb's table has in-frame clones only and misses some. Found here are roughly 300,000 clones, around 88% of them singletons; the top ten hold 9.5% to 12%. Described treatment: around 19 received Ad26.COV2.S at low or high dose, single or two shots; 5 received placebo; per-sample allocation not given. Vaccine and placebo recipients were sampled on day 63 after the first injection. Study results and caveats: Substantial breadth in spike-specific CD8+ and CD4+ T cell responses was reportedly seen after vaccination. Vaccine recipients and placebo recipients showed similar non-spike TCR breadth. The TCR breadth and depth analyses may have produced an underestimate of total T cell responses.

J is TRBJ2-3 and V is TRBV15; 10 positions match TRBD2. The source is a person aged 18-65 years who received the Ad26.COV2.S COVID-19 vaccine or a placebo. This specimen consisted of peripheral blood, obtained in a trial of Ad26.COV2.S vaccine versus placebo. In DNA, the CDR3 is TGTGCCACCAGCAGAGATCGCCTAGCGGGAGCAGATACGCAGTATTTT. This translates into CATSRDRLAGADTQYF. Complete variable domain (other parts from reference TRBV15 and TRBJ2-3): DAMVIQNPRYQVTQFGKPVTLSCSQTLNHNVMYWYQQKSSQAPKLLFHYYDKDFNNEADTPDNFQSRRPNTSFCFLDIRSPGLGDTAMYLCATSRDRLAGADTQYFGPGTRLTVL.